This T cell receptor beta chain is drawn from a study of radiotherapy plus CTLA-4 blockade in lung cancer. The overall study: Disease control was seen in 25% to 40% of patients, objective responses in 15% to 20%.

Profiled with immunoSEQ multiplex PCR; TCRdb holds only in-frame clones, not every one. Of tens of thousands of clones in the sample, about 86% are singletons; the top ten hold 22%. Findings and caveats of the study: The authors reported that early blood T cell clone dynamics, with interferon-beta, best predicted response.

CDR1 is MNHNY and CDR2 is SVGAGI in the germline V gene (reference sequence). The trim removed 6 bases at V and 3 bases at J, leaving 10 bases unmatched. This CDR3 comprises 15 residues. Regarding this clone: What it binds is not known. The conserved phenylalanine or tryptophan normally closing the CDR3 is absent here, so this likely arose from a read error.

V usage is TRBV6-6 and J usage is TRBJ1-1; 7 bases fit TRBD1. The source material was peripheral blood, sampled from a patient treated with radiotherapy plus ipilimumab. The TCR comes from a human donor with non-small cell lung cancer whose response to radiotherapy plus ipilimumab could not be evaluated. DNA for the CDR3: TGTGCCAGCAGACAAGTAGAGGGACAGCACACTGAAGCTTTCCTT. The encoded protein is CASRQVEGQHTEAFL.